This T cell receptor (beta chain) was obtained from a study of cytomegalovirus exposure and HLA in healthy donors (dated by TCRdb to the late 2010s). Study-wide context: The approximately 710 repertoires of the first cohort and the 95 to 150 validation repertoires were produced on the same platform, according to a later analysis. The aim of the study was to test whether cataloging public T cell receptors could identify signatures of past pathogen exposure. A separate validation cohort of about 110 different subjects was used in addition to the approximately 610-subject first cohort. The study combined high-throughput TCR immunosequencing, statistical association of individual TCRs with disease status, and machine learning to predict cytomegalovirus infection status.

At the junction V is shortened by 6 bases and J by 4 bases, with 10 bases in between. CDR1 is given as SNHLY and CDR2 as FYNNEI, both from the germline V gene. Its CDR3 holds 12 amino acids, cysteine through phenylalanine. The CDR3 DNA has 36 bases and is translated from base 1. What the authors observed across the whole study: Of the cluster scores, approximately 94% were above 0 in a later analysis, which found that TCRs clustered in the first cohort also tended to co-occur in the 110 or so validation repertoires. Across donors, most TCR sequences were observed very rarely, whereas some public TCRs were present in many individuals. Cytomegalovirus status was reported to be diagnosed by the classifier with high specificity and sensitivity in both the original and validation cohorts. A total of around 150 TCR beta chains were listed by the study as associated with cytomegalovirus. The authors suggested that the approach could potentially be extended to other disease states and immunological phenotypes. In vitro tests confirmed that three of the cytomegalovirus-associated TCR beta chains recognize cytomegalovirus antigens. All 130 or so repertoires were used to score co-occurrence in the validation cohort in a later analysis, because that analysis had no HLA typing for the cohort.

Receptor amplification or capture employed the immunoSEQ multiplex PCR assay. The paper's data handling went like this. A statistical classification framework was developed to diagnose cytomegalovirus status using the catalog of TCR beta chain sequences. TCRdb provides this immuneACCESS table in a form limited to in-frame rearrangements. Some clones are lacking; in checked studies, under half of them reflect an unresolved V gene, and why the rest are absent is not known. V, J and clone size were drawn from that table, and D and trimming were deduced from the DNA. This sample gives 130,000 to 150,000 clones in total; approximately 90% of them show up just once. About 6.7% of the sample is taken by the ten largest. This clone was seen a few times. The clone's antigen remains unknown. No base-level quality is on record; no much larger clone is a single base apart. Donors formed part of the validation cohort, which comprised some 120 subjects and was distinct from the first cohort of under 850 subjects.

Specimen: PBMCs. The chain uses TRBV2 and TRBJ2-7; the D gene is possibly TRBD2, with 5 bases matching. This TCR was recovered from a woman in her thirties in good health and CMV-seropositive. The CDR3 here reads CASSPRGYEQYF. The sequenced DNA: TGTGCCAGCAGCCCAAGAGGGTACGAGCAGTACTTC.